This passage covers 20 T cell receptor beta chains from one sample sequenced in a study of blood T cell repertoires in COVID-19. Assay: immunoSEQ multiplex PCR; the TCRdb copy retains only in-frame clones and omits some. This sample carries roughly 100,000 clones, roughly 85% of them seen once, and the ten largest clones take around 4.5%. Material for sequencing was peripheral blood. The origin of the receptors is a man aged 45-60 years with acute or convalescent COVID-19.

The V gene is TRBV9, the J gene TRBJ1-6; TRBD1 might be the D (5 bases). The V end lost 2 bases, the J end lost 7 bases, and 13 bases lay between the germline ends. The CDR3 spans 15 residues. The germline V gene encodes CDR1 SGDLS and CDR2 YYNGEE. The CDR3 protein is CASSVGQGLNSPLHF. In nucleotides, the CDR3 is TGTGCCAGCAGCGTCGGGCAGGGCCTCAATTCACCCCTCCACTTT.

This clone was recorded only once. The rearrangement joins TRBV3-1 (or the pseudogene TRBV3-2) to TRBJ2-7; maybe TRBD1 (6 bases). Germline V gene data show CDR1 as LGHDT and CDR2 as YNNKEL (reference sequence). The CDR3 runs 16 residues. V gave up 0 bases and J gave up 2 bases, with 14 bases separating them. The CDR3 DNA sequence: TGTGCCAGCAGCCAAGAAGGGGGTGGGACCCCCTACGAGCAGTACTTC. Translation: CASSQEGGGTPYEQYF.

This clone was seen many times. V is TRBV30 and J is TRBJ1-2; no definite D call. This CDR3 contains 13 residues. V was pared by 4 bases and J by 5 bases, with 14 bases between. Germline assignment: CDR1 GTSNPN and CDR2 SVGIG (reference sequence). The CDR3 reads CAWKSGLTYGYTF. CDR3 DNA sequence: TGTGCCTGGAAGTCGGGGTTGACTTATGGCTACACCTTC.

In this sample, this clone turned up a few times. The CDR3 DNA is TGTGCCAGCTCATCCACAGGGTCCGGAAACACCATATATTTT. Translated, it gives CASSSTGSGNTIYF. V and J are TRBV18 and TRBJ1-3, with D perhaps TRBD1 (6 bases). Trimming cost V 5 bases and J 4 bases, with 12 bases left between them. Looked up from germline, CDR1 is KGHSH and CDR2 is LQKENI. There are 14 residues in the CDR3.

V usage is TRBV30 and J usage is TRBJ2-2, with D unresolved. V lost 3 bases and J 3 bases, leaving 11 bases between the germline ends. CDR3 length equals 14 residues. Germline V CDR1 and CDR2: GTSNPN, SVGIG (reference sequence). The CDR3: CAWSPESDTGELFF. The DNA for the CDR3 is TGTGCCTGGAGCCCGGAGTCAGACACCGGGGAGCTGTTTTTT.

The chain carries TRBV7-6 and TRBJ1-2, with D possibly TRBD1 on 5 matching bases. Per germline, CDR1 SGHVS and CDR2 FNYEAQ. V was trimmed by 4 bases and J by 8 bases, leaving 23 bases between them. The CDR3 is 16 residues long. The CDR3 bases are TGTGCCAGCAGCTCCGACCGGCGGGGCAGCCTCGGGGGCTACACCTTC. Translating it yields CASSSDRRGSLGGYTF.

In its sample, this clone was seen a few times. This rearrangement joins TRBV19 to TRBJ2-1; 12 bases are a match to TRBD1. V dropped 5 bases and J dropped 5; count of bases not matched to a gene: 4. The V gene's germline CDR1 is LNHDA and CDR2 SQIVND (reference sequence). CDR3 size: 15 residues. DNA of the CDR3: TGTGCCAGTAGTGGGGACAGGGGGCGACACAATGAGCAGTTCTTC. Its translation is CASSGDRGRHNEQFF.

This sequence joins TRBV5-5 and TRBJ2-5; D is ambiguous. Trimming cost V 6 bases and J 5 bases, with 11 bases left between them. The CDR3 has 12 amino acids. Germline assignment: CDR1 SGHKS and CDR2 YYEKEE (reference sequence). The CDR3 bases are TGTGCCAGCAACCCAACTCTGGAGACCCAGTACTTC. Encoded protein: CASNPTLETQYF.

The chain has TRBV2 and TRBJ2-7; D call uncertain. CDR1 is SNHLY, CDR2 FYNNEI, per germline. The V end lost 7 bases, the J end lost 0 bases, and 10 bases lay between the germline ends. The CDR3 covers 13 residues. In DNA form, the CDR3 reads TGTGCCAGCAAGCGCGCGAGCTCCTACGAGCAGTACTTC. This gives the protein CASKRASSYEQYF.

The chain uses TRBV15 and TRBJ1-5; 7 nucleotides agree with TRBD1. This CDR3 spans 16 amino acids. Per germline, CDR1 LNHNV and CDR2 YYDKDF (reference sequence). J lost 5 bases, V lost 1 base, and 8 bases had no gene match. The CDR3 loop is CATSRGEQGYDQPQHF. DNA of the CDR3: TGTGCCACCAGCAGAGGAGAACAGGGGTATGATCAGCCCCAGCATTTT.

V gene TRBV18 combines with J gene TRBJ1-1; D is possibly TRBD1 (6 bases). V was shortened by 2 bases and J by 1 base, with 8 bases between the two germline ends. CDR3 length: 14 amino acids. The germline V gene encodes CDR1 KGHSH and CDR2 LQKENI. The CDR3 nucleotides are TGTGCCAGCTCACCAGAGGACAGGAACACTGAAGCTTTCTTT. It encodes CASSPEDRNTEAFF.

About this clone: Because it lacks the conserved phenylalanine or tryptophan at the end, this CDR3 is likely a read error. Because the CDR3's place on the DNA is in doubt, the DNA is left out and the CDR3 is given as listed by TCRdb. The gene calls are TRBV18 and TRBJ2-7; TRBD2 is the table's D call, not checked against the DNA. The CDR3 contains 8 residues when both ends are counted. Germline V CDR1 and CDR2: KGHSH, LQKENI. The CDR3 sequence is CASSPLPR.

V gene TRBV5-1 combines with J gene TRBJ1-2; D is undetermined. In germline, CDR1 is SGHRS, CDR2 YFSETQ. The CDR3 length is 14 residues. Between the trimmed V and J ends, which lost 0 bases and 2 bases, there was a span of 8 bases. CDR3 DNA sequence: TGCGCCAGCAGCTTGGCCCAGAGGAACTATGGCTACACCTTC. This gives the protein CASSLAQRNYGYTF.

The genes are TRBV4-2 and TRBJ1-3; D is uncertain. Deletions cut 4 bases from V and 4 bases from J, with 17 bases between. CDR1 is LGHNA, CDR2 YNFKEQ, per germline. This CDR3 contains 16 residues. CDR3 sequence reads: CASSPGGGKTGNTIYF. The CDR3 DNA reads TGTGCCAGCAGCCCCGGAGGAGGGAAGACAGGAAACACCATATATTTT.

A word on this clone: An end of the junction differs from the germline gene, which may be a read error. This chain joins TRBV12-3 or TRBV12-4 and TRBJ1-5; no clear D gene. The CDR3 is 13 residues long. The CDR3 sequence: CASSSESVLSPIF. CDR3 DNA: TGTGCCAGCAGCTCTGAATCCGTCTTAAGCCCAATTTTT.

The chain links TRBV5-4 to TRBJ2-1, with 14 nucleotides matching TRBD2. CDR3 length: 16 amino acids. Germline V gene lookup returns CDR1 SGHNT and CDR2 YYREEE (reference sequence). Losses at the gene ends were 0 bases for V and 8 bases for J; bases not matched to a gene: 4. This chain's CDR3 is CASSLETSGGAYEQFF. For the CDR3, the DNA is TGTGCCAGCAGCTTGGAGACTAGCGGGGGGGCCTATGAGCAGTTCTTC.

V gene TRBV5-6 combines with J gene TRBJ1-6, with D possibly being TRBD1 (6 bases). The CDR3 extends over 15 amino acids. From germline, CDR1 is SGHDT and CDR2 YYEEEE. The ends were cut back, 0 bases at V and 7 bases at J, with 11 bases in the middle. The CDR3 spells CASSLGQAKNSPLHF. The DNA of the CDR3 is TGTGCCAGCAGCTTGGGACAGGCGAAAAATTCACCCCTCCACTTT. Complete variable domain (other parts from reference TRBV5-6 and TRBJ1-6): DAGVTQSPTHLIKTRGQQVTLRCSPKSGHDTVSWYQQALGQGPQFIFQYYEEEERQRGNFPDRFSGHQFPNYSSELNVNALLLGDSALYLCASSLGQAKNSPLHFGNGTRLTVT.

The rearrangement uses TRBV11-3 and TRBJ2-1; D is perhaps TRBD2 (5 bases). This CDR3 comprises 15 residues. Deletions cut 2 bases from V and 6 bases from J, with 14 bases between. Germline V gene data show CDR1 as SGHNT and CDR2 as YENEEA. In DNA form, the CDR3 reads TGTGCCAGCAGCTTACTAGCATCAAGTTCCAATGAGCAGTTCTTC. Encoded protein: CASSLLASSSNEQFF.

This chain uses TRBV24-1 with TRBJ2-1; 9 bases align to TRBD1. Germline assignment: CDR1 KGHDR and CDR2 SFDVKD. The junction had 7 bases not matched to a gene; V was cut back by 5 bases and J by 3 bases. This CDR3 spans 16 amino acids. CDR3 bases: TGTGCCACCAGTGGGACCGACAGGGGGGTCTACAATGAGCAGTTCTTC. Its translation is CATSGTDRGVYNEQFF.

The chain carries TRBV5-4 and TRBJ2-5; possible D gene TRBD1, 5 bases. This CDR3 contains 15 residues. The V end lost 2 bases, the J end lost 5 bases, and 16 bases lay between the germline ends. Germline V gene data show CDR1 as SGHNT and CDR2 as YYREEE (reference sequence). The CDR3 is CASSLNQGGLETQYF. In DNA, the CDR3 is TGTGCCAGCAGCTTAAATCAGGGCGGATTGGAGACCCAGTACTTC.